Sequencing of this T cell receptor (beta chain) was carried out in a study of breast tumors, draining lymph nodes, adjacent tissues. MiXCR was run by TCRdb on the multiplex PCR reads, yielding one entry per CDR3 protein. Among 150,000 to 250,000 distinct CDR3 sequences listed, 31% were seen once. Breast cancer patients provided tissue from their axillary draining lymph nodes. This clonotype has a handful of counts. No antigen is known for it. This could be a read error, since a much larger clone is one nucleotide away. Per germline, CDR1 MGHDK and CDR2 SYGVNS. The CDR3 runs to 13 residues. Trimming shortened V by 4 bases and J by 10 bases, and 15 bases separated the two germline ends. General observations from the study: Tumors had less TCR diversity than lymph nodes, more than nontumor tissue. Data fit most tumor T cells coming from lymph node, expanding in tumor.

The J gene is TRBJ2-3, the V gene TRBV25-1, with TRBD2 as a possible D gene (6 bases). Sequencing used axillary lymph node tissue. The sequence derives from a female donor with breast cancer. Some clones in this sample may be carry-over from other donors' samples. The DNA for the CDR3 is TGTGCCAGCAGTGGAGTGGAGGGTACTTCGCAGTATTTT. Translation gives CASSGVEGTSQYF.